The T cell receptor (beta chain) under discussion was sequenced for a study of CD8 T cells in ankylosing spondylitis. The study, taken as a whole, reports: Disease-linked clones, CD8+, were relatively rare in peripheral blood. According to the report, clones linked to the disease were significantly enriched in matched synovial fluid samples taken from ankylosing spondylitis patients. Blood from ankylosing spondylitis patients appeared to carry a characteristic roughly eight-variant TCR beta motif.

Germline assignment: CDR1 SGHDT and CDR2 YYEEEE. V lost 3 bases to trimming and J lost 10 bases, with 16 bases between them. The CDR3 consists of 13 residues. A remark on this clonotype: Its antigen is currently unknown.

TCRdb fed the 5' RACE reads into MiXCR, producing one record per CDR3 protein. The profile shows 700,000 to 1,000,000 distinct CDR3 sequences, 12% of them singletons. This receptor was taken from a male donor with ankylosing spondylitis. The V call is TRBV5-6, the J call TRBJ1-1; D remains ambiguous. Sequenced: blood, either unsorted or a sorted T cell fraction (not recorded which). The CDR3 loop reads CASSSAGIEGAFF. The CDR3 DNA reads as TGTGCCAGCAGCTCGGCGGGGATCGAAGGAGCTTTCTTT.